One sample yielded the 20 T cell receptor beta chains listed below, sequenced in a study of cytomegalovirus exposure and HLA in healthy donors. Primers for the PCR totalled 60 Vbeta and 13 Jbeta. Repertoires were generated with immunoSEQ multiplex PCR, while TCRdb's copy carries only in-frame clones and drops some. The data contain more than 150,000 clones, 75% to 85% of them seen just once; the ten biggest clones take up around 1.6%. Sequencing used PBMCs. The receptors originated from a man between 18 and 29 years old in good health and CMV-seronegative.

The V call is TRBV5-6, the J call TRBJ1-2; D is ambiguous. The CDR3 contains 15 residues. The V and J ends lost 0 bases and 2 bases respectively, with 11 bases between them. Germline CDR1 SGHDT, CDR2 YYEEEE. CDR3 DNA: TGTGCCAGCAGCTTGGGGTCAGGAAGGAACTATGGCTACACCTTC. Amino acids: CASSLGSGRNYGYTF.

This chain uses TRBV6-1 with TRBJ1-1, with TRBD1 as a possible D gene (5 bases). CDR3 size: 15 residues. CDR1 MNHNS and CDR2 SASEGT come from the germline V gene. Trimming pared 6 bases from V and 4 bases from J, leaving 18 bases between. This CDR3 reads CASRGMTVTFTEAFF. The CDR3 coding sequence is TGTGCCAGCAGGGGCATGACAGTAACTTTCACTGAAGCTTTCTTT.

In this sample, this clone turned up once. V usage is TRBV21-1 and J usage is TRBJ1-5. TRBV21-1 is an annotated pseudogene. The CDR3 consists of 18 residues. CDR3 sequence (DNA): TGTGCCAGCAGCAAAGAGATGAGGGATCGAATGAACAATCAGCCCCAGCATTTT. Its protein product is CASSKEMRDRMNNQPQHF.

The chain combines TRBV6-4 with TRBJ2-7; D gene ambiguous. V dropped 0 bases and J dropped 5 bases, with 11 bases sitting between them. The CDR3 length is 14 residues. Germline assignment: CDR1 MRHNA and CDR2 SNTAGT. The DNA of the CDR3 is TGTGCCAGCAGTGACTCCGCCGAGAGCGACGAGCAGTACTTC. Translated, it gives CASSDSAESDEQYF.

This sequence joins TRBV30 and TRBJ1-2; tentatively, D is TRBD1 (6 bases). The CDR3 extends over 13 amino acids. Germline V gene lookup returns CDR1 GTSNPN and CDR2 SVGIG (reference sequence). Here the CDR3 reads CASSAGANYGYTF. Here the CDR3 DNA reads TGTGCTTCCTCCGCGGGGGCCAACTATGGCTACACCTTC.

This clone turned up a few times. This chain joins TRBV6-4 and TRBJ1-5; 10 nucleotides match TRBD1. V shed 4 bases, J shed 6 bases, and the junction held 12 bases outside the gene matches. CDR3 size: 17 residues. Germline CDR1 MRHNA, CDR2 SNTAGT. The CDR3 bases are TGTGCCAGCAGTGTTCGGGACAGGGGCTCTCTGGGTCAGCCCCAGCATTTT. As protein: CASSVRDRGSLGQPQHF.

This clone has just a few counts. The rearrangement uses TRBV27 and TRBJ2-5; TRBD2 matches 8 bases. Per the germline V gene, CDR1 is MNHEY and CDR2 is SMNVEV (reference sequence). The CDR3 is 15 amino acids. V was clipped by 5 bases and J by 1 base; unmatched bases: 6. The CDR3 protein is CASSGAGEVQETQYF. The CDR3 DNA follows: TGTGCCAGCAGTGGAGCGGGAGAGGTCCAAGAGACCCAGTACTTC.

In its sample, this clone was seen a few times. The chain links TRBV21-1 to TRBJ1-2. TRBV21-1 is a listed pseudogene. The CDR3 length is 16 residues. The CDR3 loop is CASSKVAGDGCCGYTF. As DNA, the CDR3 is TGTGCCAGCAGCAAAGTAGCCGGGGATGGCTGTTGTGGCTACACCTTC.

The chain couples TRBV28 to TRBJ1-5; 8 nucleotides align to TRBD1. After removal of 4 bases from V and 6 bases from J, the junction contained 2 bases not matched to a gene. CDR3 length equals 13 residues. Looked up from germline, CDR1 is MDHEN and CDR2 is SYDVKM. In DNA form, the CDR3 reads TGTGCCAGCAGTTACAGGGGGGCTCAGCCCCAGCATTTT. It codes for CASSYRGAQPQHF.

The J gene is TRBJ1-3, the V gene TRBV19; TRBD1 matches at 7 bases. Losses at the gene ends were 5 bases for V and 4 bases for J; bases not matched to a gene: 8. CDR1 is LNHDA, CDR2 SQIVND, per germline (reference sequence). This CDR3 has 15 amino acids. The CDR3 DNA reads as TGTGCCAGTAGTTTGTTGGACAGGTCCGGAAACACCATATATTTT. It specifies CASSLLDRSGNTIYF. Full variable domain (rest looked up from reference TRBV19 and TRBJ1-3): DGGITQSPKYLFRKEGQNVTLSCEQNLNHDAMYWYRQDPGQGLRLIYYSQIVNDFQKGDIAEGYSVSREKKESFPLTVTSAQKNPTAFYLCASSLLDRSGNTIYFGEGSWLTVV.

The chain has TRBV28 and TRBJ2-7; 8 bases are shared with TRBD1. The CDR3 is 15 amino acids. Trimming cost V 1 base and J 0 bases; bases outside gene matches: 2. CDR1 is MDHEN, CDR2 SYDVKM, per germline. The CDR3, as DNA: TGTGCCAGCAGTTTATTCGGACAGGGCTCCTACGAGCAGTACTTC. It codes for CASSLFGQGSYEQYF.

V gene TRBV13 combines with J gene TRBJ1-1; D gene ambiguous. The CDR3 consists of 17 residues. Trimming left V 1 base short and J 0 bases short, with 15 bases between. The germline V gene has CDR1 PRHDT and CDR2 FYEKMQ (reference sequence). The CDR3 region has the DNA TGTGCCAGCAGCTTAGCGTCGGCTTTGGGCATGAACACTGAAGCTTTCTTT. This gives the protein CASSLASALGMNTEAFF.

The chain recombines TRBV10-3 with TRBJ2-3; 7 positions match TRBD2. The V gene's germline CDR1 is ENHRY and CDR2 SYGVKD. V gave up 8 bases and J gave up 4 bases; unmatched junction bases: 9. This CDR3 region has 14 residues. The chain's CDR3 is CAIGEGPRADTQYF. The CDR3 DNA sequence: TGTGCCATCGGGGAGGGACCTAGGGCAGATACGCAGTATTTT.

This clone was detected a few times. This chain uses TRBV19 with TRBJ2-7; possible D gene TRBD2, 5 bases. CDR1 is LNHDA and CDR2 is SQIVND in the germline V gene (reference sequence). The CDR3 totals 17 residues. The V end was cut by 4 bases, the J end by 0 bases, with 19 bases between. This chain's CDR3 is CASSKIPLAGLSYEQYF. Here the CDR3 DNA reads TGTGCCAGTAGTAAGATCCCCCTAGCCGGCCTCTCCTACGAGCAGTACTTC.

This chain uses TRBV2 with TRBJ1-5, with TRBD1 matching over 7 bases. The germline V gene has CDR1 SNHLY and CDR2 FYNNEI. V lost 6 bases to trimming and J lost 1 base; unmatched junction nucleotides: 9. CDR3 length: 16 amino acids. The CDR3 loop is CASREGARGSNQPQHF. The CDR3 bases are TGTGCCAGCAGGGAGGGGGCCAGGGGCAGCAATCAGCCCCAGCATTTT.

V gene TRBV4-2 combines with J gene TRBJ2-6, with 8 bases matching TRBD1. Germline V CDR1 and CDR2: LGHNA, YNFKEQ. Germline trimming cut 3 bases from V and 6 bases from J; bases unmatched to any gene: 1. The CDR3 consists of 14 residues. CDR3 sequence: CASSHQGAANVLTF. The DNA for the CDR3 is TGTGCCAGCAGCCACCAGGGGGCGGCCAACGTCCTGACTTTC.

This clone has just a few counts. V gene TRBV15 combines with J gene TRBJ2-5; maybe TRBD2 (6 bases). Germline values: CDR1 LNHNV, CDR2 YYDKDF (reference sequence). The CDR3 covers 17 residues. V shed 3 bases and J shed 5 bases, with 22 bases lying between them. The CDR3 DNA follows: TGTGCCACCAGCAGGGGCGTCTCCGGCAAGCGGGCCGAGACCCAGTACTTC. Translation: CATSRGVSGKRAETQYF.

In this sample, this clone turned up a few times. CDR3 in amino acids: CASSLKIGDSHNEQFF. In DNA, the CDR3 is TGCGCCAGCAGCCTTAAGATAGGAGACTCACACAATGAGCAGTTCTTC. The chain is built from TRBV4-1 and TRBJ2-1; D gene ambiguous. The CDR3 spans 16 residues. Germline CDR1 reads MGHRA; CDR2 reads YSYEKL. Deletions cut 4 bases from V and 5 bases from J, with 18 bases between.

This clone was picked up one time. The chain is built from TRBV27 and TRBJ2-7, with D perhaps matching TRBD1 (6 bases). CDR1 is MNHEY, CDR2 SMNVEV, per germline (reference sequence). V lost 0 bases and J 3 bases, leaving 12 bases between the germline ends. The CDR3 totals 15 residues. The CDR3: CASSLSGQINYEQYF. The CDR3 region has the DNA TGTGCCAGCAGTTTATCCGGACAGATAAACTACGAGCAGTACTTC.

The chain recombines TRBV6-6 with TRBJ2-3, with D possibly being TRBD2 (6 bases). Trimming pared 5 bases from V and 6 bases from J, leaving 18 bases between. This CDR3 has 15 amino acids. Germline values: CDR1 MNHNY, CDR2 SVGAGI (reference sequence). The CDR3 coding sequence is TGTGCCAGCAGTAAAACTAGCTTAAGAGGGGATACGCAGTATTTT. Encoded protein: CASSKTSLRGDTQYF.